One sample yielded the 11 T cell receptor beta chains listed below, sequenced in a study of T cells expressing NK-cell markers. Reanalyzing the 5' RACE reads, TCRdb keeps one entry per CDR3 protein, without DNA. The sample data list 350,000 to 450,000 distinct CDR3 sequences. Sequencing input: blood T cells: a sorted CD56 or NKG2C T cell subset, CD4+ or CD8+ T cells, or bulk PBMC T cells (not recorded which). The source of these receptors is a man aged 18-70 years in good health.

The V call is TRBV6-5, the J call TRBJ2-1; without DNA, the TCRdb call of TRBD2 cannot be checked. The CDR3 is made up of 14 amino acids. Per the germline V gene, CDR1 is MNHEY and CDR2 is SVGAGI. CDR3 protein: CASSYAAQRDEQFF.

This chain joins TRBV2 and TRBJ2-6; without DNA, the TCRdb call of TRBD1 cannot be checked. This CDR3 contains 17 residues. The germline CDR1 and CDR2 sequences are SNHLY and FYNNEI. The CDR3 spells CASSRDRPSSGANVLTF. The variable domain in full, with the rest retrieved from reference TRBV2 and TRBJ2-6, is EPEVTQTPSHQVTQMGQEVILRCVPISNHLYFYWYRQILGQKVEFLVSFYNNEISEKSEIFDDQFSVERPDGSNFTLKIRSTKLEDSAMYFCASSRDRPSSGANVLTFGAGSRLTVL.

The chain joins TRBV12-3 or TRBV12-4 to TRBJ2-1; TCRdb gives TRBD2 as the D gene, but with no DNA this cannot be confirmed. The CDR3 spans 16 residues. This CDR3 reads CASSDRTSWVSNEQFF.

CDR3 sequence: CASSSGGAEEQFF. The chain employs TRBV5-1 and TRBJ2-1; TCRdb gives TRBD1 as the D gene, but with no DNA this cannot be confirmed. Germline-derived CDR1 and CDR2 are SGHRS and YFSETQ. This CDR3 is built from 13 residues.

V gene TRBV5-1 combines with J gene TRBJ2-3. The CDR3 runs 14 residues. The V gene's germline CDR1 is SGHRS and CDR2 YFSETQ. CDR3 sequence reads: CASNRDLSTDTQYF.

The chain uses TRBV5-6 and TRBJ2-3; TCRdb designates TRBD2, a call that cannot be tested without DNA. Germline V lookup: CDR1 SGHDT, CDR2 YYEEEE. The CDR3 runs 16 residues. The chain's CDR3 is CASSLKQAGFTDTQYF.

The rearrangement uses TRBV18 and TRBJ1-2; TCRdb's D call of TRBD1 is untestable without DNA. The V gene's germline CDR1 is KGHSH and CDR2 LQKENI. The CDR3 is 14 amino acids. This chain's CDR3 is CASSPGDPTGGYTF. The variable domain in full, with the rest retrieved from reference TRBV18 and TRBJ1-2, is NAGVMQNPRHLVRRRGQEARLRCSPMKGHSHVYWYRQLPEEGLKFMVYLQKENIIDESGMPKERFSAEFPKEGPSILRIQQVVRGDSAAYFCASSPGDPTGGYTFGSGTRLTVV.

This rearrangement joins TRBV13 to TRBJ2-4; no DNA is available, so the TRBD1 call from TCRdb remains unchecked. The CDR3 spans 16 residues. Germline lookup yields CDR1 PRHDT and CDR2 FYEKMQ (reference sequence). CDR3 protein: CASSSASTGAKNIQYF.

The chain's CDR3 is CASSLGGGPNTEAFF. V and J are TRBV7-9 and TRBJ1-1. Germline V lookup: CDR1 SEHNR, CDR2 FQNEAQ (reference sequence). The CDR3 runs to 15 residues.

V usage is TRBV12-5 and J usage is TRBJ2-7; the D call from TCRdb, TRBD2, cannot be confirmed without DNA. The length of the CDR3 is 12 residues. The germline V gene encodes CDR1 LGHNT and CDR2 FRNRAP. CDR3 loop: CASGRAAYEQYF.

The V gene is TRBV7-9, the J gene TRBJ1-1. The CDR3 has 13 amino acids. Germline V gene data show CDR1 as SEHNR and CDR2 as FQNEAQ (reference sequence). The CDR3 reads CASSPHMNTEAFF.